This is a list of T cell receptor beta chains from one sample in a study of cytomegalovirus exposure and HLA in healthy donors. Clones were sequenced by immunoSEQ multiplex PCR, and TCRdb holds only the in-frame ones, with some missing. The sample yields roughly 130,000 clones, 73% seen once. Source material: PBMCs. The source is a woman between 35 and 50 years old in good health and CMV-seropositive. Each CDR3 is given with its conserved first and last residue. Each record gives: clone size, D gene, J gene, V gene, CDR3 DNA, CDR3 protein. D genes are given only for firm matches. Only part of the rows carry a size: once, few, many, or a class if the clone is expanded.

clone_size: few
d_call: TRBD2
j_call: TRBJ2-3
v_call: TRBV7-2
cdr3_nt: TGTGCCAGCAGCCGATCACTAGCGGGAGGGCCGAATACGCAGTATTTT
cdr3_aa: CASSRSLAGGPNTQYF

clone_size: -
d_call: -
j_call: TRBJ2-2
v_call: TRBV9
cdr3_nt: TGTGCCAGCAGATCCTATGAGGGCGGGGAGCTGTTTTTT
cdr3_aa: CASRSYEGGELFF

clone_size: -
d_call: TRBD1
j_call: TRBJ2-7
v_call: TRBV7-6
cdr3_nt: TGTGCCAGCAGCTTGGGACAGCCTACCTACGAGCAGTACTTC
cdr3_aa: CASSLGQPTYEQYF

clone_size: once
d_call: TRBD2
j_call: TRBJ2-3
v_call: TRBV5-1
cdr3_nt: TGCGCCAGCAGCCTGGGACGGGGGGGGATCACAGATACGCAGTATTTT
cdr3_aa: CASSLGRGGITDTQYF

clone_size: -
d_call: -
j_call: TRBJ1-2
v_call: TRBV5-6
cdr3_nt: TGTGCCAGCAGCTTGCGACAGGTTCGAGGTGGCTACACCTTC
cdr3_aa: CASSLRQVRGGYTF

clone_size: few
d_call: -
j_call: TRBJ2-2
v_call: TRBV15
cdr3_nt: TGTGCCACCCTAGGCCCGAACACCGGGGAGCTGTTTTTT
cdr3_aa: CATLGPNTGELFF

clone_size: -
d_call: -
j_call: TRBJ2-7
v_call: TRBV19
cdr3_nt: TGTGCCAGTAGTATCGGCTCGCGCGGCAGGGGCTACGAGCAGTACTTC
cdr3_aa: CASSIGSRGRGYEQYF

clone_size: -
d_call: TRBD2
j_call: TRBJ2-3
v_call: TRBV10-3
cdr3_nt: TGTGCCATCAGTGAGCTAGCGGGAGAGGGTAGAGATACGCAGTATTTT
cdr3_aa: CAISELAGEGRDTQYF

clone_size: -
d_call: -
j_call: TRBJ1-1
v_call: TRBV30
cdr3_nt: TGTGCCTGGAGTTTCCTCTCGACAGGGAACACTGAAGCTTTCTTT
cdr3_aa: CAWSFLSTGNTEAFF

clone_size: -
d_call: TRBD2
j_call: TRBJ2-7
v_call: TRBV7-2
cdr3_nt: TGTGCCAGCAGCCCTATGGCAGCGGGAGGGCCCAGGGACGAGCAGTACTTC
cdr3_aa: CASSPMAAGGPRDEQYF

clone_size: -
d_call: TRBD1
j_call: TRBJ1-2
v_call: TRBV4-3
cdr3_nt: TGCGCCAGCAGCCAAACCCGGGACAGGGGGCTCTATGGCTACACCTTC
cdr3_aa: CASSQTRDRGLYGYTF

clone_size: -
d_call: TRBD1
j_call: TRBJ2-2
v_call: TRBV4-1
cdr3_nt: TGCGCCAGCAGCCAGGAGGTGACAGGGGGGTTCGCGAACACCGGGGAGCTGTTTTTT
cdr3_aa: CASSQEVTGGFANTGELFF

clone_size: -
d_call: -
j_call: TRBJ1-1
v_call: TRBV28
cdr3_nt: TGTGCCAGCAGTGGCAGTGACACTGAAGCTTTCTTT
cdr3_aa: CASSGSDTEAFF

clone_size: -
d_call: -
j_call: TRBJ2-7
v_call: TRBV5-4
cdr3_nt: TGTGCCAGCAGCCCCCCCGGGGGTCGCGAGCAGTACTTC
cdr3_aa: CASSPPGGREQYF

clone_size: -
d_call: -
j_call: TRBJ1-4
v_call: TRBV25-1
cdr3_nt: TGTGCCGCAGGCGAGGGCCCGAAGAGAAAACTGTTTTTT
cdr3_aa: CAAGEGPKRKLFF

clone_size: -
d_call: -
j_call: TRBJ1-2
v_call: TRBV7-9
cdr3_nt: TGTGCCAGCAACCCTCCGGGGGGGGGCTATGGCTACACCTTC
cdr3_aa: CASNPPGGGYGYTF

clone_size: -
d_call: TRBD1
j_call: TRBJ1-5
v_call: TRBV19
cdr3_nt: TGTGCCAGTAGTCATCCCCGACAGGGGGTTACCAATCAGCCCCAGCATTTT
cdr3_aa: CASSHPRQGVTNQPQHF

clone_size: -
d_call: -
j_call: TRBJ2-5
v_call: TRBV11-2
cdr3_nt: TGTGCCAGCTTGAGGGAGGGGGGGTTTCAGGAGACCCAGTACTTC
cdr3_aa: CASLREGGFQETQYF

clone_size: -
d_call: TRBD2
j_call: TRBJ2-1
v_call: TRBV5-1
cdr3_nt: TGCGCCAGCAGCTTGGAACTAGCGGGGGGCTTCAATGAGCAGTTCTTC
cdr3_aa: CASSLELAGGFNEQFF

clone_size: few
d_call: TRBD1
j_call: TRBJ1-2
v_call: TRBV5-5
cdr3_nt: TGTGCCAGCAGCTTCCGTCCTAGGGACAGCGAGTATGGCTACACCTTC
cdr3_aa: CASSFRPRDSEYGYTF

clone_size: -
d_call: -
j_call: TRBJ1-4
v_call: TRBV18
cdr3_nt: TGTGCCAGCTCACCGAAACCGAGCCCAGGGAAGGTTGAAAAACTGTTTTTT
cdr3_aa: CASSPKPSPGKVEKLFF

clone_size: many
d_call: TRBD1
j_call: TRBJ2-7
v_call: TRBV27
cdr3_nt: TGTGCCAGCAGTAGGACAGGGGGCATGTACGAGCAGTACTTC
cdr3_aa: CASSRTGGMYEQYF

clone_size: few
d_call: -
j_call: TRBJ1-5
v_call: TRBV5-1
cdr3_nt: TGCGCCAGCAGCTTGGATGGCCTTAGCGACCAGCCCCAGCATTTT
cdr3_aa: CASSLDGLSDQPQHF

clone_size: -
d_call: -
j_call: TRBJ2-7
v_call: TRBV6-5
cdr3_nt: TGTGCCAGCAGTTACTCTTTGCAGAAGTACGAGCAGTACTTC
cdr3_aa: CASSYSLQKYEQYF

clone_size: -
d_call: TRBD1
j_call: TRBJ2-7
v_call: TRBV28
cdr3_nt: TGTGCCAGCAGTCTAACAGGGGGCTACGACGAGCAGTACTTC
cdr3_aa: CASSLTGGYDEQYF

clone_size: few
d_call: TRBD1
j_call: TRBJ2-7
v_call: TRBV7-7
cdr3_nt: TGTGCTAGCAGCCCGAGACAGGGGGCTTACGAGCAGTACTTC
cdr3_aa: CASSPRQGAYEQYF

clone_size: once
d_call: TRBD2
j_call: TRBJ2-1
v_call: TRBV4-2
cdr3_nt: TGTGCCAGCAGCCAAGATACTAGCGGGAGAGCCTACAATGAGCAGTTCTTC
cdr3_aa: CASSQDTSGRAYNEQFF

clone_size: -
d_call: -
j_call: TRBJ2-7
v_call: TRBV30
cdr3_nt: TGTGCCTGGAGCGTAGGAATTGGGCGGGACGAGCAGTACTTC
cdr3_aa: CAWSVGIGRDEQYF

clone_size: -
d_call: TRBD1
j_call: TRBJ1-1
v_call: TRBV7-9
cdr3_nt: TGTGCCAGCAGCTTAGGGGGGGGACAGGTAGTCACTGAAGCTTTCTTT
cdr3_aa: CASSLGGGQVVTEAFF